This TCR beta chain was identified during a study of blood T cell repertoires in COVID-19. Study-wide context: Sites across the United States, Italy and Spain contributed samples from acute and convalescent COVID-19. In each case, the material was cDNA or gDNA derived from T cells, B-cell-depleted T cells, or PBMCs.

Libraries were prepared by immunoSEQ multiplex PCR; TCRdb keeps only in-frame clonotypes and omits some of them. The sample includes more than 60,000 clones, less than 85% of them seen just once. The CDR3 runs 15 residues. The V gene's germline CDR1 is KGHDR and CDR2 SFDVKD. The ends were cut back, 8 bases at V and 0 bases at J, with 12 bases in the middle. Sequencing was performed on peripheral blood. The receptor was isolated from a human donor with acute or convalescent COVID-19. The donor label of this sample is uncertain. The V call is TRBV24-1, the J call TRBJ1-4, with D possibly matching TRBD1 (5 bases). The CDR3 loop reads CATIRTPATNEKLFF. DNA of the CDR3: TGTGCCACCATAAGGACACCTGCAACTAATGAAAAACTGTTTTTT.